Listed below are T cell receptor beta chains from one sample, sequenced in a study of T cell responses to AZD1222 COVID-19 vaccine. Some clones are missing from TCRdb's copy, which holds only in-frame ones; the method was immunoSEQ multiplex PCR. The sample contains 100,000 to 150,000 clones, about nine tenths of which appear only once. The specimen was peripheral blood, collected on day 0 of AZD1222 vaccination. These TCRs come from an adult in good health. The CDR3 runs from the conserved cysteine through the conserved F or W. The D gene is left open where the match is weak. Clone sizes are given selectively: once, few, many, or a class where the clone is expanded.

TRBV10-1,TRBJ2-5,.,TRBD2,TGCGCCAGCAGTCAGGTAGCGGGAAATAGAGAGACCCAGTACTTC,CASSQVAGNRETQYF
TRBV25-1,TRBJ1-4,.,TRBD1,TGTGCCAGCAGTGAGGGACAGGTTACGCGGACTAATGAAAAACTGTTTTTT,CASSEGQVTRTNEKLFF
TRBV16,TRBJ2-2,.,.,TGTGCCAGCAGCCAGAGGCTCTTGAACACCGGGGAGCTGTTTTTT,CASSQRLLNTGELFF
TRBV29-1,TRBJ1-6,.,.,TGCAGCGTTTGCTCCTGGGTGGGATCACCCCTCCACTTT,CSVCSWVGSPLHF
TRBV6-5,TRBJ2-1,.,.,TGTGCCAGCAAGAGGGTGGGTTACAATGAGCAGTTCTTC,CASKRVGYNEQFF
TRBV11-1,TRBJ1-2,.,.,TGTGCCAGCAGTTATCCAAACTATGGCTACACCTTC,CASSYPNYGYTF
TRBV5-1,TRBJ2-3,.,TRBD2,TGCGCCAGCAGCTTACTAGCGGGGGCGCCCACAGATACGCAGTATTTT,CASSLLAGAPTDTQYF
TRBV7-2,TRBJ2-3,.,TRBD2,TGTGCCATTAAAGCGGGAGTAGACACAGATACGCAGTATTTT,CAIKAGVDTDTQYF
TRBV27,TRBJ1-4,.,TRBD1,TGTGCCAGCAGTTCCCGGGACAGGTTTGATGAAAAACTGTTTTTT,CASSSRDRFDEKLFF
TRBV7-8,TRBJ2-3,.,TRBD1,TGTGCCAGCAGCTTAGCCAGGGGGACAACGGGCACAGATACGCAGTATTTT,CASSLARGTTGTDTQYF
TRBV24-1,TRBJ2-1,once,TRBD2,TGTGCCACCAGTGACAAGTTAGCGGGGGGGAACTACAATGAGCAGTTCTTC,CATSDKLAGGNYNEQFF
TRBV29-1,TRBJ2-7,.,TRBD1,TGCAGCGTTGTCCAGGGGGCGGGGGAGCAGTACTTC,CSVVQGAGEQYF